Listed here are 32 T cell receptor beta chains from one sample, sequenced in a study of beta chain features in type 1 diabetes. Sequencing targeted expressed TCRB transcripts, as all isolated RNA had been reverse transcribed. Clones were read by immunoSEQ multiplex PCR, and TCRdb kept only the in-frame ones, dropping some. The sample has a few hundred thousand clones, 14% seen once; the top ten hold under 0.04%. Sequencing input: naive CD4+ T cells from blood. The receptors come from a young man in good health.

In this sample, this clone turned up a few times. The V gene is TRBV7-2, the J gene TRBJ2-3; tentatively, D is TRBD2 (6 bases). V was cut by 5 bases and J by 1 base, with 19 bases left in between. This CDR3 comprises 17 residues. The germline V gene has CDR1 SGHTA and CDR2 FQGNSA. The CDR3 DNA follows: TGTGCCAGCAGCCCCCCTCGAGCGGGTGTGGGCACAGATACGCAGTATTTT. As protein: CASSPPRAGVGTDTQYF. The full variable domain, completed using reference TRBV7-2 and TRBJ2-3, is GAGVSQSPSNKVTEKGKDVELRCDPISGHTALYWYRQSLGQGLEFLIYFQGNSAPDKSGLPSDRFSAERTGGSVSTLTIQRTQQEDSAVYLCASSPPRAGVGTDTQYFGPGTRLTVL.

The chain has TRBV27 and TRBJ1-2; 7 bases line up with TRBD1. The germline V gene has CDR1 MNHEY and CDR2 SMNVEV (reference sequence). This CDR3 contains 15 residues. V trimming: 1 base; J trimming: 6 bases; junction bases outside the gene matches: 8. CDR3 sequence: CASSLFRQGTNGYTF. The DNA for the CDR3 is TGTGCCAGCAGTTTATTCCGACAGGGTACTAATGGCTACACCTTC.

This sequence joins TRBV2 and TRBJ2-2, with a tentative D call TRBD2 (5 bases). Germline CDR1 is SNHLY and CDR2 is FYNNEI. The length of the CDR3 is 14 residues. V was pared by 4 bases and J by 6 bases, with 12 bases between. CDR3 amino acids: CASSAPGLPGELFF. DNA for the CDR3: TGTGCCAGCAGTGCCCCGGGATTGCCCGGGGAGCTGTTTTTT.

This chain connects TRBV20-1 to TRBJ1-2; the D gene is possibly TRBD1 (5 bases). The CDR3 has 11 amino acids. Trimming stripped 3 bases from V and 6 bases from J, with 8 bases between. CDR1 and CDR2 (germline): DFQATT, SNEGSKA (reference sequence). CDR3 in amino acids: CSASRRDGYTF. In DNA form, the CDR3 reads TGCAGTGCTAGTCGCAGGGATGGCTACACCTTC.

About this clone itself: One end of the junction is discordant with germline, which a read error may explain. The rearrangement links TRBV29-1 to TRBJ2-5, with 14 nucleotides matching TRBD2. Germline V gene sequence: CDR1 SQVTM, CDR2 ANQGSEA. The CDR3 runs 15 residues. This CDR3 reads CSGEGGLAGVETQYF. CDR3 nucleotides: TGCAGCGGTGAAGGGGGACTAGCGGGAGTGGAGACCCAGTACTTC.

The chain uses TRBV29-1 and TRBJ2-5; D remains ambiguous. The CDR3 extends over 10 amino acids. The germline gives CDR1 SQVTM, CDR2 ANQGSEA. Trimming shortened V by 0 bases and J by 4 bases, and 0 bases separated the two germline ends. CDR3 residues: CSVEEETQYF. The CDR3 nucleotides are TGCAGCGTTGAAGAAGAGACCCAGTACTTC. The complete variable domain, with remaining parts taken from reference TRBV29-1 and TRBJ2-5, reads SAVISQKPSRDICQRGTSLTIQCQVDSQVTMMFWYRQQPGQSLTLIATANQGSEATYESGFVIDKFPISRPNLTFSTLTVSNMSPEDSSIYLCSVEEETQYFGPGTRLLVL.

In its sample, this clone was seen a few times. Other DNA sequences within the sample encode an identical CDR3. CDR3 residues: CSASGDTQYF. DNA for the CDR3: TGCAGTGCTAGTGGTGATACGCAGTATTTT. The chain couples TRBV20-1 to TRBJ2-3; D remains unclear. The germline gives CDR1 DFQATT, CDR2 SNEGSKA (reference sequence). V was pared by 3 bases and J by 6 bases, with 4 bases between. The CDR3 loop spans 10 amino acids.

As to this clone: At one of its ends the junction is not consistent with the germline gene, which may arise from a read error. This CDR3 is CASSQTSGVTVTQYF. The CDR3 nucleotides read TGTGCCAGCAGTCAGACTAGCGGGGTCACAGTTACGCAGTATTTT. V usage is TRBV6-5 and J usage is TRBJ2-3; 11 positions agree with TRBD2. Germline-derived CDR1 and CDR2 are MNHEY and SVGAGI. The CDR3 spans 15 residues.

This clone was observed a handful of times. V gene TRBV15 combines with J gene TRBJ2-5, with 7 bases lining up with TRBD1. The CDR3 covers 15 residues. V gave up 0 bases and J gave up 2 bases; unmatched junction bases: 3. The germline gives CDR1 LNHNV, CDR2 YYDKDF (reference sequence). CDR3 sequence reads: CATSRDGTAQETQYF. The DNA for the CDR3 is TGTGCCACCAGCAGAGATGGGACAGCTCAAGAGACCCAGTACTTC.

V is TRBV27 and J is TRBJ2-3, with D possibly TRBD2 on 6 matching bases. V was clipped by 4 bases and J by 4 bases, with 12 bases between them. The CDR3 has 14 amino acids. Per the germline V gene, CDR1 is MNHEY and CDR2 is SMNVEV (reference sequence). The CDR3 DNA reads TGTGCCAGCAGTTCTCGGTGGGAGGCAGATACGCAGTATTTT. Amino acids: CASSSRWEADTQYF.

A single count supports this clone. A junction end diverges from the germline sequence, so it may reflect a read error. The J gene is TRBJ2-5, the V gene TRBV9; TRBD1 agrees at 8 bases. This CDR3 region has 16 residues. CDR1 SGDLS and CDR2 YYNGEE come from the germline V gene. CDR3 region: CASSVGTGSAGEAQYF. CDR3 coding DNA: TGTGCCAGCAGCGTAGGGACAGGGAGCGCAGGAGAGGCCCAGTACTTC.

The J gene is TRBJ2-6, the V gene TRBV6-1; unclear D gene. The germline V and J ends were trimmed by 3 bases and 7 bases, with 4 bases remaining between them. Germline assignment: CDR1 MNHNS and CDR2 SASEGT. This CDR3 spans 12 amino acids. The CDR3 is CASSEGANVLTF. In DNA form, the CDR3 reads TGTGCCAGCAGTGAGGGTGCCAACGTCCTGACTTTC.

The chain links TRBV7-9 to TRBJ1-1, with D hard to call. Trimming pared 5 bases from V and 6 bases from J, leaving 16 bases between. There are 14 residues in the CDR3. Germline V gene sequence: CDR1 SEHNR, CDR2 FQNEAQ (reference sequence). CDR3 bases: TGTGCCAGCAGCCCGGACCTTCAAGGGCCTGAAGCTTTCTTT. Its translation: CASSPDLQGPEAFF. Looking up the rest from reference TRBV7-9 and TRBJ1-1 gives the full variable domain: DTGVSQNPRHKITKRGQNVTFRCDPISEHNRLYWYRQTLGQGPEFLTYFQNEAQLEKSRLLSDRFSAERPKGSFSTLEIQRTEQGDSAMYLCASSPDLQGPEAFFGQGTRLTVV.

V usage is TRBV28 and J usage is TRBJ1-1; the match to TRBD1 covers 7 bases. The V segment lost 5 bases and the J segment 0 bases; nucleotides outside the gene matches: 9. The CDR3 is 16 amino acids. Germline CDR1 is MDHEN and CDR2 is SYDVKM. The CDR3 reads CASSPAGTALNTEAFF. In nucleotides, the CDR3 is TGTGCCAGCAGTCCTGCGGGGACAGCGCTGAACACTGAAGCTTTCTTT. Drawing the rest from reference TRBV28 and TRBJ1-1, the complete variable domain is DVKVTQSSRYLVKRTGEKVFLECVQDMDHENMFWYRQDPGLGLRLIYFSYDVKMKEKGDIPEGYSVSREKKERFSLILESASTNQTSMYLCASSPAGTALNTEAFFGQGTRLTVV.

This clone was seen only a few times. Other DNA sequences in the sample encode the same CDR3. V usage is TRBV7-2 and J usage is TRBJ2-6; tentatively, D is TRBD1 (6 bases). The CDR3 has 15 amino acids. Germline V gene lookup returns CDR1 SGHTA and CDR2 FQGNSA. With 3 bases removed from V and 0 bases from J, the gap between germline ends came to 6 bases. DNA of the CDR3: TGTGCCAGCAGCTTGGACAGCTCTGGGGCCAACGTCCTGACTTTC. Its translation is CASSLDSSGANVLTF. Based on the CDR3 plus reference TRBV7-2 and TRBJ2-6, the full variable domain is GAGVSQSPSNKVTEKGKDVELRCDPISGHTALYWYRQSLGQGLEFLIYFQGNSAPDKSGLPSDRFSAERTGGSVSTLTIQRTQQEDSAVYLCASSLDSSGANVLTFGAGSRLTVL.

The gene calls are TRBV25-1 and TRBJ2-7; D might be TRBD1 or TRBD2, each matching 6 bases. Germline assignment: CDR1 MGHDK and CDR2 SYGVNS. V was shortened by 0 bases and J by 6 bases, with 12 bases between the two germline ends. CDR3 length: 14 residues. The CDR3 is CASSEYEGGAEQYF. The CDR3, as DNA: TGTGCCAGCAGTGAATACGAGGGGGGAGCCGAGCAGTACTTC.

This clone was counted between two and nine times. The chain has TRBV5-1 and TRBJ1-1, with a possible D match to TRBD1 (6 bases). Germline V gene data show CDR1 as SGHRS and CDR2 as YFSETQ. The V gene lost 0 bases and the J gene lost 8 bases, with 17 bases spanning the gap. The CDR3 runs 15 residues. The CDR3 sequence is CASSLANRDGVEAFF. DNA for the CDR3: TGCGCCAGCAGCTTGGCCAACAGGGATGGCGTCGAAGCTTTCTTT.

This clone has just a few counts. For the CDR3, the DNA is TGTGCCACCAGCAGAGATACGACCGCCCGGTGGCTTGGCTACACCTTC. Its protein is CATSRDTTARWLGYTF. This rearrangement joins TRBV15 to TRBJ1-2; D ambiguous. The V gene lost 0 bases and the J gene lost 7 bases, with 18 bases spanning the gap. The germline gives CDR1 LNHNV, CDR2 YYDKDF (reference sequence). The CDR3 contains 16 residues. Full variable domain (outside the CDR3, taken from reference TRBV15 and TRBJ1-2): DAMVIQNPRYQVTQFGKPVTLSCSQTLNHNVMYWYQQKSSQAPKLLFHYYDKDFNNEADTPDNFQSRRPNTSFCFLDIRSPGLGDTAMYLCATSRDTTARWLGYTFGSGTRLTVV.

The chain uses TRBV30 and TRBJ2-3; 7 bases fit TRBD2. The CDR3 runs to 11 residues. V was pared by 5 bases and J by 10 bases, with 6 bases of the junction left unmatched. Germline V gene sequence: CDR1 GTSNPN, CDR2 SVGIG (reference sequence). In DNA form, the CDR3 reads TGTGCCTGGTCTAGCGGCGGGGCGCAGTATTTT. Translating it yields CAWSSGGAQYF.

This clone was detected only a few times. The chain joins TRBV6-9 to TRBJ2-7, with 9 nucleotides matching TRBD2. The germline V gene has CDR1 MNHGY and CDR2 SVAAGI. V lost 5 bases and J lost 1; bases outside the gene matches: 9. The CDR3 contains 16 residues. CDR3: CASSVPPGLASYEQYV. CDR3 nucleotides: TGTGCCAGCAGTGTACCTCCGGGACTAGCTTCCTACGAGCAGTACGTC.

The chain recombines TRBV14 with TRBJ2-7; 10 positions agree with TRBD1. The CDR3 has 16 amino acids. After removal of 1 base from V and 7 bases from J, the junction contained 10 bases not matched to a gene. Germline-derived CDR1 and CDR2 are SGHDN and FVKESK. For the CDR3, the DNA is TGTGCCAGCAGCCAAGGCGGGACAGGGGTTCTGCGGGAGCAGTACTTC. This gives the protein CASSQGGTGVLREQYF.

This CDR3 reads CASSQVVAEHQPQHF. CDR3 nucleotides: TGCGCCAGCAGCCAAGTTGTGGCCGAGCATCAGCCCCAGCATTTT. The chain combines TRBV4-3 with TRBJ1-5, with D hard to call. The CDR3 covers 15 residues. Per the germline V gene, CDR1 is LGHNA and CDR2 is YSLEER. The ends were cut back, 1 base at V and 5 bases at J, with 12 bases in the middle.

V gene TRBV19 combines with J gene TRBJ1-2; D remains ambiguous. The V gene lost 4 bases and the J gene lost 3 bases, with 15 bases spanning the gap. The CDR3 loop spans 15 amino acids. From germline, CDR1 is LNHDA and CDR2 SQIVND (reference sequence). This CDR3 reads CASSTGSSSDYGYTF. CDR3 DNA sequence: TGTGCCAGTAGTACGGGGTCCTCCTCGGACTATGGCTACACCTTC.

Regarding this clone: Different DNA sequences within this sample yield the same CDR3. The J gene is TRBJ2-3, the V gene TRBV4-3, with 8 bases that match TRBD2. V shed 4 bases and J 3 bases; nucleotides not matched to a gene: 6. The CDR3 covers 15 residues. Germline lookup yields CDR1 LGHNA and CDR2 YSLEER. The CDR3 nucleotides are TGCGCCAGCAGCCTCCGGGGGGGAGGGACAGATACGCAGTATTTT. Its protein is CASSLRGGGTDTQYF.

Comments on this clone: The germline gene is not matched at one end of the junction; a read error may be the cause. Here the CDR3 DNA reads TGTGCCAGCAGCTTGGGCGGGACTGCTCAAGGGACCCAGTACTTC. It is translated as CASSLGGTAQGTQYF. The V call is TRBV5-6, the J call TRBJ2-5; possibly TRBD2 for D (6 bases). In germline, CDR1 is SGHDT, CDR2 YYEEEE. This CDR3 comprises 15 residues. Together with reference TRBV5-6 and TRBJ2-5, the CDR3 gives the full variable domain: DAGVTQSPTHLIKTRGQQVTLRCSPKSGHDTVSWYQQALGQGPQFIFQYYEEEERQRGNFPDRFSGHQFPNYSSELNVNALLLGDSALYLCASSLGGTAQGTQYFGPGTRLLVL.

The V call is TRBV2, the J call TRBJ2-7; D possibly corresponds to TRBD2 (5 bases). Deletions cut 3 bases from V and 3 bases from J, with 9 bases between. This CDR3 is 13 amino acids long. Germline V gene lookup returns CDR1 SNHLY and CDR2 FYNNEI. The CDR3 DNA reads as TGTGCCAGCAGTGAGATCCGGGGCTACGAGCAGTACTTC. Its translation: CASSEIRGYEQYF. Drawing the rest from reference TRBV2 and TRBJ2-7, the complete variable domain is EPEVTQTPSHQVTQMGQEVILRCVPISNHLYFYWYRQILGQKVEFLVSFYNNEISEKSEIFDDQFSVERPDGSNFTLKIRSTKLEDSAMYFCASSEIRGYEQYFGPGTRLTVT.

The rearrangement links TRBV12-5 to TRBJ2-7; TRBD2 matches at 14 bases. Germline CDR1 and CDR2: LGHNT and FRNRAP. V dropped 6 bases and J dropped 12; count of bases not matched to a gene: 19. This CDR3 is 17 amino acids long. The CDR3 DNA reads as TGTGCTAGTGGGGACTCGGTCTGGTCGACTAGCGGGAGGGCCCTGTACGTC. It encodes CASGDSVWSTSGRALYV.

This chain links TRBV5-1 with TRBJ2-3; 10 bases are shared with TRBD2. The CDR3 runs to 16 residues. V lost 0 bases and J lost 2; bases outside the gene matches: 3. Germline CDR1 is SGHRS and CDR2 is YFSETQ. The CDR3 here is CASSLELAGPTDTQYF. As DNA, the CDR3 is TGCGCCAGCAGCTTGGAACTAGCGGGACCCACAGATACGCAGTATTTT.

In this sample, this clone turned up a few times. The sample contains more than one DNA sequence encoding this CDR3. V gene TRBV2 combines with J gene TRBJ2-7; the D gene is possibly TRBD1 (6 bases). Between the trimmed V and J ends, which lost 6 bases and 3 bases, there was a span of 9 bases. CDR1 SNHLY and CDR2 FYNNEI come from the germline V gene. There are 12 residues in the CDR3. The CDR3 nucleotides are TGTGCCAGCAGCGTACAGGGCTACGAGCAGTACGTC. Residues: CASSVQGYEQYV.

The chain recombines TRBV2 with TRBJ2-3, with D unresolved. The CDR3 runs 14 residues. V lost 8 bases and J 1 base, leaving 13 bases between the germline ends. Per the germline V gene, CDR1 is SNHLY and CDR2 is FYNNEI. CDR3 amino acids: CASLVSGRTDTQYF. In DNA form, the CDR3 reads TGTGCCAGCCTCGTCTCGGGTCGCACAGATACGCAGTATTTT.

This clone was counted only a few times. The chain carries TRBV4-3 and TRBJ1-2; 7 bases match TRBD1. Germline V gene data show CDR1 as LGHNA and CDR2 as YSLEER. The CDR3 runs 13 residues. Losses at the gene ends were 4 bases for V and 7 bases for J; bases not matched to a gene: 6. The CDR3 bases are TGCGCCAGCAGCCCCGACAGGGCGAGTGGCTACACCTTC. Its translation is CASSPDRASGYTF.

This clone was recorded a few times. The chain couples TRBV2 to TRBJ2-1, with D possibly being TRBD1 (6 bases). CDR1 and CDR2 (germline): SNHLY, FYNNEI. The CDR3 is made up of 16 amino acids. Trimming removed 7 bases at V and 5 bases at J, with 21 bases between. The CDR3 region is CASTRRTLGANNEQFF. CDR3 DNA sequence: TGTGCCAGCACCCGACGGACGCTGGGGGCCAACAATGAGCAGTTCTTC.